The 3 T cell receptor beta chains presented below share a single source sample, sequenced in a study of T cells in Graves' hyperthyroidism and ophthalmopathy. Template material for amplifying TCR beta CDR3 regions consisted of RNA transcripts. The HTBI primer set served for first-round RT-PCR of the TCR CDR3. TCRdb re-derived calls from the multiplex PCR reads in MiXCR, one entry per CDR3 protein. Of 110,000 to 150,000 distinct CDR3 sequences listed, more than 20% are singletons. The specimen sequenced was blood. The receptors here all came from a woman between 45 and 65 years old with Graves' hyperthyroidism that later progressed to Graves' ophthalmopathy.

This clonotype appeared many times. This chain links TRBV6-1 with TRBJ2-5; D is ambiguous. V was shortened by 7 bases and J by 1 base, with 10 bases between the two germline ends. From germline, CDR1 is MNHNS and CDR2 SASEGT. The CDR3 is 13 residues long. The CDR3 protein is CASKRTGQETQYF. The CDR3, as DNA: TGTGCCAGCAAAAGGACGGGCCAAGAGACCCAGTACTTC.

With regard to this clonotype: This may be a read error: a much more frequent sequence differs by one nucleotide. This CDR3 reads CASSLVASNYEQCF. CDR3 DNA sequence: TGTGCCAGCAGCTTGGTCGCCAGTAACTACGAGCAGTGCTTC. This chain joins TRBV5-5 and TRBJ2-7; no firm D call. The CDR3 runs to 14 residues. CDR1 and CDR2 from the germline V gene are SGHKS and YYEKEE (reference sequence).

This sequence joins TRBV20-1 and TRBJ1-4; D gene ambiguous. Germline CDR1 is DFQATT and CDR2 is SNEGSKA (reference sequence). CDR3 length: 13 amino acids. V was clipped by 6 bases and J by 0 bases, with 8 bases between them. The CDR3, as DNA: TGCAGTGCGCTAGTAACAACTAATGAAAAACTGTTTTTT. Protein: CSALVTTNEKLFF.